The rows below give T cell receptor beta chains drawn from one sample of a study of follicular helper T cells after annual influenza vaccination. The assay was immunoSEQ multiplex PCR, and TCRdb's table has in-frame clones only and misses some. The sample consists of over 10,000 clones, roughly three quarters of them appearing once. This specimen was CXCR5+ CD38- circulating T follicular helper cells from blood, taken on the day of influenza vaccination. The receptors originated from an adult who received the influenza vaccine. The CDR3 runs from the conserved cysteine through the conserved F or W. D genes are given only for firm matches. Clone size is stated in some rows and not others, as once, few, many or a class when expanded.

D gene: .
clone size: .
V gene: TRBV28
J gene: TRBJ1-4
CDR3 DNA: TGTGCCAGCCAAACTGCGGGTTATGAAAAACTGTTTTTT
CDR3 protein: CASQTAGYEKLFF

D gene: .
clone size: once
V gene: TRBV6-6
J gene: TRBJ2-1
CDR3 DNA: TGTGCCAGCAGTGAGAGCTCCTACAATGAGCAGTTCTTC
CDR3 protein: CASSESSYNEQFF

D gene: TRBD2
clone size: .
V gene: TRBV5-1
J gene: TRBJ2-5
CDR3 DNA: TGCGCCAGCAGATGGAAAGATCTGACTAGCGGGGGGGTAGAGGAGACCCAGTACTTC
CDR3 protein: CASRWKDLTSGGVEETQYF

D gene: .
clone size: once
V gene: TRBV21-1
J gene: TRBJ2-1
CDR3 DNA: TGTGCCAGCACGCGGGACCCCCGGCACAATGAGCAGTTCTTC
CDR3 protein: CASTRDPRHNEQFF

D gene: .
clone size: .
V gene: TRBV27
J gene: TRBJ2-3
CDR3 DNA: TGTGCCAGCAGCTTTAGAGTTCCCGCCTTAACAGATACGCAGTATTTT
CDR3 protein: CASSFRVPALTDTQYF

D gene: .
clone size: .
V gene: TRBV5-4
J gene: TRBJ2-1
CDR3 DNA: TGTGCCAGCAGCTTGGACTCTAGCTCCTACAATGAGCAGTTCTTC
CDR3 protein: CASSLDSSSYNEQFF

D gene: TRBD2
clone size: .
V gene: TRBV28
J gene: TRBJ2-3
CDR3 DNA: TGTGCCAGCACCCCCCGCGGGGGGCCCTCCACAGATACGCAGTATTTT
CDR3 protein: CASTPRGGPSTDTQYF

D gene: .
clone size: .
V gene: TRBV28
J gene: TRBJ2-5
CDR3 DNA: TGTGCCAGCAGTTTAACTAATCGAGAGACCCAGTACTTC
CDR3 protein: CASSLTNRETQYF

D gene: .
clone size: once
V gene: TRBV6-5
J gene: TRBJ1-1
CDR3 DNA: TGTGCCAGCAGTTACTCCCAGGCGCAGCAACGTGCTTTCTTT
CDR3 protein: CASSYSQAQQRAFF

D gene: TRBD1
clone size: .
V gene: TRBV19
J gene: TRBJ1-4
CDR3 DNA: TGTGCCAGTAGTGACGACGACAGGGGGAAACTGTTTTTT
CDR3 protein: CASSDDDRGKLFF

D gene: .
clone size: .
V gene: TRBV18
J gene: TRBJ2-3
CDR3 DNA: TGTGCCAGCTCACCACAAACGAGGGGAGATACGCAGTATTTT
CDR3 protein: CASSPQTRGDTQYF

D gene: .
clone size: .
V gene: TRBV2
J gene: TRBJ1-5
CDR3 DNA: TGTGCCAGCAGAGACGGGACGGGTACCAATCAGCCCCAGCATTTT
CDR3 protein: CASRDGTGTNQPQHF

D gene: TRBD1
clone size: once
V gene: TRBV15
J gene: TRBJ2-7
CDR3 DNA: TGTGCCACCAGCAGGATTTCAACAGGGGGCCCTTCCTACGAGCAGTACTTC
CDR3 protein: CATSRISTGGPSYEQYF

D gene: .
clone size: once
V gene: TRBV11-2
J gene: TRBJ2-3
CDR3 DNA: TGTGCCAGCAGCGAATATCAGGGTACGCAGTATTTT
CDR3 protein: CASSEYQGTQYF

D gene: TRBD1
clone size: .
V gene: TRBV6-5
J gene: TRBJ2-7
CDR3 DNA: TGTGCCAGCAGTACGACCGGGACAGGGGGCGAGCAGTACTTC
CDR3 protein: CASSTTGTGGEQYF

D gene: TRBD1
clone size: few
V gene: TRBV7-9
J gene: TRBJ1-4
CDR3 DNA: TGTGCCAGCAGCGGGGACAGGGGTGAAAAACTGTTTTTT
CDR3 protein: CASSGDRGEKLFF

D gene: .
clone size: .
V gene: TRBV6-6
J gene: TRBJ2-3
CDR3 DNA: TGTGCCAGCCTAGCAACAGATACGCAGTATTTT
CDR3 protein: CASLATDTQYF

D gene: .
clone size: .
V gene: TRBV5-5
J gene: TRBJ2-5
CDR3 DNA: TGTGCCAGCAGCTTGGGGACTACTCAAGAGACCCAGTACTTC
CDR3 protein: CASSLGTTQETQYF

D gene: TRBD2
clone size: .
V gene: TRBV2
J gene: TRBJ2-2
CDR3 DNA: TGTGCCAGCAGCCCCCCCGCGGGGGGGCTCACCGGGGAGCTGTTTTTT
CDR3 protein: CASSPPAGGLTGELFF

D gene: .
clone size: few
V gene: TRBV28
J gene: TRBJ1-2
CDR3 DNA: TGTGCCAGCGAGAGTGGTTCCGTCGTAGGCTACACCTTC
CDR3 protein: CASESGSVVGYTF

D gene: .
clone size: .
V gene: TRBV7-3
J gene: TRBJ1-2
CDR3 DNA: TGTGCCAGCAGCTTATATCAGGGAGATGGCTACACCTTC
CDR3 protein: CASSLYQGDGYTF

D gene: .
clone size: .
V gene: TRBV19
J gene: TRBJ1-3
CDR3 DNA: TGTGCCAGTAGCCTAAGACGTTCTGGAAACACCATATATTTT
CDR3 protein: CASSLRRSGNTIYF

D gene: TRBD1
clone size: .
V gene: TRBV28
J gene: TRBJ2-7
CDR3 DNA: TGTGCCAGCAGGGCCACAGGGGGCGGAAAGTACGAGCAGTACTTC
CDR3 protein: CASRATGGGKYEQYF

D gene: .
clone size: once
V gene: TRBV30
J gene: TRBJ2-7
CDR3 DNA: TGTGCCTGGAGGCGCGGGAAAGGCTACGAGCAGTACTTC
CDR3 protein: CAWRRGKGYEQYF

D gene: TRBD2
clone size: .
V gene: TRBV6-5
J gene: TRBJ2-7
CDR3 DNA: TGTGCCAGCAGTTACGACGGGGGGGCGAACGAGCAGTACTTC
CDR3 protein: CASSYDGGANEQYF

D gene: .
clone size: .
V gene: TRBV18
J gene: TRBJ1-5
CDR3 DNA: TGTGCCAGCTCACCGTCCGGGGGACGTAGCAATCAGCCCCAGCATTTT
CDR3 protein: CASSPSGGRSNQPQHF

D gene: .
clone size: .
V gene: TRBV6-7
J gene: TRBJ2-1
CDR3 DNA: TGTGCCAGCAGTTACTCAGGCGGACACTACCCGAATGAGCAGTTCTTC
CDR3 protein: CASSYSGGHYPNEQFF

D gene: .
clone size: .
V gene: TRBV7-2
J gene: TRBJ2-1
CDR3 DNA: TGTGCCAGCACCGCGCTCGGGCGGGGCCATGAGCAGTTCTTC
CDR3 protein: CASTALGRGHEQFF

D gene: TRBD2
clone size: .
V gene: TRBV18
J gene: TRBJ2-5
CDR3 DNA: TGTGCCAGCTCACCGGTGGCGGGGGGCCTCCAAGAGACCCAGTACTTC
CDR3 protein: CASSPVAGGLQETQYF

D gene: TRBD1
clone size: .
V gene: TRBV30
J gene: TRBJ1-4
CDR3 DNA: TGTGCCTGGCTAGGGGGACAGGGAAGAAAACTGTTTTTT
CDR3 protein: CAWLGGQGRKLFF

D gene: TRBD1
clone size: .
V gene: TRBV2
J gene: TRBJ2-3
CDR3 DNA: TGTGCCAGCAGGTGGGACAGGGGACCCGTCGATACGCAGTATTTT
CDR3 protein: CASRWDRGPVDTQYF

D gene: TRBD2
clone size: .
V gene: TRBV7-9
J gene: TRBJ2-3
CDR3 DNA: TGTGCCAGCAGCCTAGCGGGGGCTAGCACAGATACGCAGTATTTT
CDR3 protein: CASSLAGASTDTQYF

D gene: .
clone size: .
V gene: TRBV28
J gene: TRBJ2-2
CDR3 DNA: TGTGCCAGCAGTTTGTTTGGGGAGCTGTTTTTT
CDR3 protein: CASSLFGELFF

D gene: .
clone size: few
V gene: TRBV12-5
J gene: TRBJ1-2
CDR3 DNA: TGTGCTAGTGGGCCCTGGGACGGAATATTCTATGGCTACACCTTC
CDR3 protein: CASGPWDGIFYGYTF

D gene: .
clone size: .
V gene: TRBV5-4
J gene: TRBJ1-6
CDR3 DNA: TGTGCCAGCAGCGACTGGGATTCACCCCTCCACTTT
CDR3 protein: CASSDWDSPLHF

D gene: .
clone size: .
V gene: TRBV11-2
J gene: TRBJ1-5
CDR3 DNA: TGTGCCAGCAGGAAACCCGGGACACAGGGCCAGCCCCAGCATTTT
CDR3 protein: CASRKPGTQGQPQHF

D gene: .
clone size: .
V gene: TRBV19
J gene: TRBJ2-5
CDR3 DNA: TGTGCCAGTAGCGGCGGGGGCGGTCAAGAGACCCAGTACTTC
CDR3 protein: CASSGGGGQETQYF

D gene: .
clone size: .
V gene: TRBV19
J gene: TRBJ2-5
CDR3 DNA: TGTGCCAGTTCCGCAAATGGTGGGGGGGCCCGGTACTTC
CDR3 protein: CASSANGGGARYF

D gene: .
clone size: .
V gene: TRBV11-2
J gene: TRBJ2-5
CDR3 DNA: TGTGCCAGCAGCACCCTGGCCAGGTTAAGGGAGACCCAGTACTTC
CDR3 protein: CASSTLARLRETQYF

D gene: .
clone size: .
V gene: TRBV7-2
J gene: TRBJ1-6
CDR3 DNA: TGTGCCAGCAGCTTAGCGGGGGTGGCAGCCCGGGGTTCACCCCTCCACTTT
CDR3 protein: CASSLAGVAARGSPLHF

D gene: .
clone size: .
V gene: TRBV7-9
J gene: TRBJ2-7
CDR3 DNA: TGTGCCGTATTCCAGGACAGCAAGTCCTACGAGCAGTACTTC
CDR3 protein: CAVFQDSKSYEQYF

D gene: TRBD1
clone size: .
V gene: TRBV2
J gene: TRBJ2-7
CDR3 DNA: TGTGCCAGCAGCCGACAGGGGGCTGGCGAGCAGTACTTC
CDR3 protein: CASSRQGAGEQYF

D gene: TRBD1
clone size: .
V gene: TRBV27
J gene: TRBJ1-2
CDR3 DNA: TGTGCCAGCAGTCAAGACCGGGACAGGGGATGGGGCTACACCTTC
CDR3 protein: CASSQDRDRGWGYTF

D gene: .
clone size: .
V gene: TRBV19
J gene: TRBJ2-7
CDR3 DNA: TGTGCCAGTAGCCCGGGACTGCACCGCGAGCAGTACTTC
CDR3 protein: CASSPGLHREQYF

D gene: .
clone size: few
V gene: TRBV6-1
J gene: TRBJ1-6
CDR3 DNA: TGTGCCAGCAGTGAAGCTACAGGCTCCTATAATTCACCCCTCCACTTT
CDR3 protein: CASSEATGSYNSPLHF

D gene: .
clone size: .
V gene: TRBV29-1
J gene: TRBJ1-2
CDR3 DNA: TGCAGCGTTGAAGATCTTCAGGAGTCTAGGGATGGCTACACCTTC
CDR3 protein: CSVEDLQESRDGYTF

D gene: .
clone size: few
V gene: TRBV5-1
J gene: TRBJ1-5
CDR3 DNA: TGCGCCAGCAGCTGGTCGTCTGATCAGCCCCAGCATTTT
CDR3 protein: CASSWSSDQPQHF

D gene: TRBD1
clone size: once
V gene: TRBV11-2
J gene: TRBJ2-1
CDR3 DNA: TGTGCCAGCAGCCAGGGACAGGTTACCTACAATGAGCAGTTCTTC
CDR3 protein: CASSQGQVTYNEQFF

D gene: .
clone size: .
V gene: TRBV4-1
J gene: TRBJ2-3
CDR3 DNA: TGCGCCAGCAGCCAAGAAGTTTCTGCTGGCACAGATACGCAGTATTTT
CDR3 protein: CASSQEVSAGTDTQYF

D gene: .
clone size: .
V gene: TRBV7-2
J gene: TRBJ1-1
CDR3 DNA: TGTGCCAGCAGGACTAACAGTTACACTGAAGCTTTCTTT
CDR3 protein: CASRTNSYTEAFF

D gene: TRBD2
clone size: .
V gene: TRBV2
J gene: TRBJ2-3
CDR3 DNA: TGTGCCAGCAGAAGACTAGCGGGGGGCACAGATACGCAGTATTTT
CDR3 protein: CASRRLAGGTDTQYF

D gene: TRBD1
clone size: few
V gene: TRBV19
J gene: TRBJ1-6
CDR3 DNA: TGTGCCAGTAGGGGACAGGGCGGCTCACCCCTCCACTTT
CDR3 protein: CASRGQGGSPLHF

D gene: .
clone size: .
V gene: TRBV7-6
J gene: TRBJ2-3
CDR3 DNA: TGTGCCAGCAGCTCACTTGCCCACAGGGACCGGGCAGATACGCAGTATTTT
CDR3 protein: CASSSLAHRDRADTQYF

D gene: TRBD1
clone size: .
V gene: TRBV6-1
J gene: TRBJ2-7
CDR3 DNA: TGTGCCAGCAGTCCCAGGGGGTCCTACGAGCAGTACTTC
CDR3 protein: CASSPRGSYEQYF

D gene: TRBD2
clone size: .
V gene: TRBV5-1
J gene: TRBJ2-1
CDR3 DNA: TGCGCCAGCAGCTTGGGGGGGACTAGCAGCAATGAGCAGTTCTTC
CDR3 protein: CASSLGGTSSNEQFF

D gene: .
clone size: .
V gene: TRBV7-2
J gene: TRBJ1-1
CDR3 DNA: TGTGCCAGCAGCTCAGACAGGTGGAACACTGAAGCTTTCTTT
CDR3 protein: CASSSDRWNTEAFF

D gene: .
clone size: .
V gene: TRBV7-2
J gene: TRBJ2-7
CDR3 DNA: TGTGCCAGCAGCTTAAGGGCGTACGAGCAGTACTTC
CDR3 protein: CASSLRAYEQYF

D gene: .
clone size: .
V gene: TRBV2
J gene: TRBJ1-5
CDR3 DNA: TGTGCCAGCAGAATCGACAGGAATCAGCCCCAGCATTTT
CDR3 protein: CASRIDRNQPQHF